One and the same sample provided the 8 T cell receptor beta chains below, sequenced in a study of blood T cells in healthy people across ages. Primed by a sample-barcoded 5' primer and a J-beta primer mix, a second PCR proceeded for about 7 to 11 cycles. A single record per CDR3 protein comes from TCRdb applying MiXCR to the 5' RACE reads. The sample shows 700,000 or so distinct CDR3 sequences, about 43% of them seen only once. Sequencing input: blood. The receptors come from a man at least 80 years old in good health.

The chain carries TRBV6-5 and TRBJ2-1; 11 nucleotides match TRBD2. This CDR3 spans 15 amino acids. From germline, CDR1 is MNHEY and CDR2 SVGAGI. V lost 2 bases to trimming and J lost 6 bases; unmatched junction nucleotides: 3. The CDR3 DNA is TGTGCCAGCAGTTACCTAGCGGGAGGTAGCAATGAGCAGTTCTTC. Translated: CASSYLAGGSNEQFF.

This clonotype was seen just once. One end of the junction varies from germline; a read error may be responsible. The CDR3 region is CVSSPEGDEQYF. CDR3 sequence (DNA): TGTGTCAGCAGTCCTGAGGGGGACGAGCAGTACTTC. The chain has TRBV28 and TRBJ2-4, with a possible D match to TRBD1 (6 bases). The J call may be wrong; the DNA end is better matched by TRBJ2-7. The CDR3 totals 12 residues. CDR1 and CDR2 from the germline V gene are MDHEN and SYDVKM.

A few counts support this clonotype. This chain links TRBV10-3 with TRBJ2-7; TRBD2 is a possible D gene (6 bases). Germline CDR1 and CDR2: ENHRY and SYGVKD. Trimming removed 11 bases from V and 0 bases from J, with 17 bases in between. CDR3 length: 14 amino acids. The CDR3 region has the DNA TGTGCCGCTTCGGGGGAACCTCCCTCCTACGAGCAGTACTTC. Translating it yields CAASGEPPSYEQYF.

This clonotype was counted at least ten times. The gene calls are TRBV7-2 and TRBJ2-7, with 9 positions matching TRBD1. The CDR3 contains 14 residues. The V and J ends lost 5 bases and 4 bases, in that order; junction bases with no gene match: 6. CDR1 is SGHTA, CDR2 FQGNSA, per germline. For the CDR3, the DNA is TGTGCCAGCAGCGCGCGGGACAGGGCTTACGAGCAGTACTTC. This codes for CASSARDRAYEQYF.

The chain couples TRBV3-1 to TRBJ1-2, with D perhaps matching TRBD1 (6 bases). CDR3 length: 16 residues. Germline V gives CDR1 LGHDT, CDR2 YNNKEL (reference sequence). V shed 0 bases and J shed 3 bases, with 14 bases lying between them. CDR3 nucleotide sequence: TGTGCCAGCAGCCAAGATTTAAACAGGGCCTACTATGGCTACACCTTC. As protein: CASSQDLNRAYYGYTF.

This clonotype was counted between two and nine times. The chain uses TRBV5-1 and TRBJ2-7; D is unclear. The CDR3 totals 14 residues. V lost 1 base and J 1 base, leaving 9 bases between the germline ends. CDR1 and CDR2 from the germline V gene are SGHRS and YFSETQ. As DNA, the CDR3 is TGCGCCAGCAGCTTGCAGCCGGGTTCCTACGAGCAGTACTTC. Protein product: CASSLQPGSYEQYF.

The chain has TRBV20-1 and TRBJ2-5; no firm D call. CDR1 is DFQATT, CDR2 SNEGSKA, per germline (reference sequence). This CDR3 contains 15 residues. V was cut by 3 bases and J by 0 bases, with 14 bases left in between. In nucleotides, the CDR3 is TGCAGTGCTAGGAGAGACACCCGGTACCAAGAGACCCAGTACTTC. It yields the protein CSARRDTRYQETQYF.

In its sample, this clonotype was seen many times. This chain joins TRBV12-3 or TRBV12-4 and TRBJ1-4, with D possibly TRBD1 on 6 matching bases. Trimming took off 11 bases at V and 3 bases at J, with 22 bases between the two ends. The CDR3 spans 16 residues. The CDR3 sequence is CASYRASSTANEKLFF. CDR3 nucleotide sequence: TGTGCCTCTTACAGGGCTAGTAGTACGGCTAATGAAAAACTGTTTTTT.